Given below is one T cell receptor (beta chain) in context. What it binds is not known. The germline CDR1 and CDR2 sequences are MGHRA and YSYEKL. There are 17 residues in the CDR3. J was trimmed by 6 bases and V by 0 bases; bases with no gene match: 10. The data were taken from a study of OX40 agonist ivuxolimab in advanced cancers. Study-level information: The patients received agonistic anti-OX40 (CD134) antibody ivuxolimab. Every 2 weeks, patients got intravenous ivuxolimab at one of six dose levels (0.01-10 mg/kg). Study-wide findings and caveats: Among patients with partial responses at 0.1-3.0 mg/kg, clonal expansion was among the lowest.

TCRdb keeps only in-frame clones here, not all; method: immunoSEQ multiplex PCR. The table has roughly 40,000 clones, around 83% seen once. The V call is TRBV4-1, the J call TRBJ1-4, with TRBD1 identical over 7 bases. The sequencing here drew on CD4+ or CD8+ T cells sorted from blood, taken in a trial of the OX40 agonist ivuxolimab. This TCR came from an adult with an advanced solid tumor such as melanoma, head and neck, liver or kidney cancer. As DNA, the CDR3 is TGCGCCAGCAGCCAAGAAGCCGGGACAGACTATGATGAAAAACTGTTTTTT. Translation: CASSQEAGTDYDEKLFF.